This T cell receptor (beta chain) emerged from a study of blood T cell repertoires in COVID-19. Across the study: Italy, Spain and the United States were the sources of the convalescent and acute COVID-19 samples.

TCRdb's copy holds only in-frame clones and misses some; the assay was immunoSEQ multiplex PCR. The data show around 140,000 clones, around 88% seen once. Germline-derived CDR1 and CDR2 are KGHSH and LQKENI. The V end was cut by 3 bases, the J end by 7 bases, with 7 bases between. The CDR3 totals 12 residues. The chain employs TRBV18 and TRBJ2-1, with TRBD2 as a possible D gene (5 bases). This TCR was recovered from a human donor in a cohort sampled during active COVID-19. Sequencing input: peripheral blood. The CDR3 reads CASSPGVNEQFF. The CDR3 DNA reads TGTGCCAGCTCACCCGGGGTAAATGAGCAGTTCTTC.